These 13 T cell receptor beta chains came from one sample sequenced in a study of follicular helper T cells after annual influenza vaccination. Measured with immunoSEQ multiplex PCR; TCRdb has only the in-frame clones, and not every one. The data contain 9,500 to 15,000 clones, 80% of them singletons. Time point described: 2015-2016 season, pre-vaccination. The sequences come from CXCR5+ CD38- circulating T follicular helper cells from blood, collected on the day of influenza vaccination. Specified subset: circulating Tfh, non-naive CD4+CXCR5+PD-1+ (ICOS+CD38+ or ICOS-CD38-). The receptors here all came from an adult who received the influenza vaccine.

J is TRBJ2-4 and V is TRBV15; a weak D match, TRBD2 (6 bases). Per germline, CDR1 LNHNV and CDR2 YYDKDF (reference sequence). The CDR3 loop spans 17 amino acids. V dropped 0 bases and J dropped 0 bases, with 12 bases sitting between them. CDR3 amino acids: CATSRDIAVLAKNIQYF. The CDR3 DNA sequence: TGTGCCACCAGCAGAGACATAGCGGTACTAGCCAAAAACATTCAGTACTTC. Together with reference TRBV15 and TRBJ2-4, the CDR3 gives the full variable domain: DAMVIQNPRYQVTQFGKPVTLSCSQTLNHNVMYWYQQKSSQAPKLLFHYYDKDFNNEADTPDNFQSRRPNTSFCFLDIRSPGLGDTAMYLCATSRDIAVLAKNIQYFGAGTRLSVL.

The chain has TRBV21-1 and TRBJ2-7; TRBD2, the table's D call, was not compared with the DNA. TRBV21-1 is an annotated pseudogene. The CDR3 is 10 amino acids. CDR3 in DNA: TGTGCCGGACCCCCTCGCGGGGGATACTTC. Residues: CAGPPRGGYF.

J is TRBJ2-5 and V is TRBV2; D call uncertain. CDR1 SNHLY and CDR2 FYNNEI come from the germline V gene. This CDR3 is 14 amino acids long. V was clipped by 6 bases and J by 4 bases, with 15 bases between them. The CDR3 is CASSPGFRAETQYF. Here the CDR3 DNA reads TGTGCCAGCAGCCCCGGGTTTCGGGCAGAGACCCAGTACTTC.

The chain uses TRBV2 and TRBJ2-2; 9 positions agree with TRBD2. CDR3 length equals 17 residues. Germline CDR1 and CDR2: SNHLY and FYNNEI. The V gene end was trimmed by 6 bases and the J gene end by 6 bases; junction bases not matched to a gene: 14. The CDR3 region has the DNA TGTGCCAGCAGCGGGACGAGCGGGGGGTGGGCGGCCGGGGAGCTGTTTTTT. Protein product: CASSGTSGGWAAGELFF.

This sequence joins TRBV6-6 and TRBJ1-5; no clear D gene. The CDR3 has 16 residues. CDR1 is MNHNY and CDR2 is SVGAGI in the germline V gene (reference sequence). The germline V and J ends were trimmed by 2 bases and 7 bases, with 18 bases remaining between them. The CDR3 region has the DNA TGTGCCAGCAGTTACGACGGACTACAGCCAGGACAGCCCCAGCATTTT. Its translation: CASSYDGLQPGQPQHF.

This sequence joins TRBV7-8 and TRBJ1-5; D is uncertain. Germline V lookup: CDR1 SGHVS, CDR2 FQNEAQ. There are 16 residues in the CDR3. V was pared by 1 base and J by 7 bases, with 17 bases between. The CDR3 DNA is TGTGCCAGCAGCTTAGAAGGTATTGTATTCGACCAGCCCCAGCATTTT. This encodes CASSLEGIVFDQPQHF.

This chain connects TRBV6-1 to TRBJ2-2; D possibly matches TRBD1 or TRBD2 (5 bases each). V lost 6 bases and J lost 5, with 13 bases in between. The CDR3 contains 14 residues. From germline, CDR1 is MNHNS and CDR2 SASEGT. CDR3 region: CASRRDPLTGELFF. In DNA, the CDR3 is TGTGCCAGCAGGAGGGACCCCCTTACCGGGGAGCTGTTTTTT.

The rearrangement links TRBV4-2 to TRBJ1-3, with D maybe TRBD1 (5 bases). The CDR3 loop spans 19 amino acids. Germline-derived CDR1 and CDR2 are LGHNA and YNFKEQ. V lost 0 bases, J lost 0 bases, and 18 bases lay in between. CDR3 loop: CASSQEARHTGNSGNTIYF. The CDR3 DNA is TGTGCCAGCAGCCAAGAGGCTAGACACACAGGTAACTCTGGAAACACCATATATTTT.

The V gene is TRBV18, the J gene TRBJ2-2; tentatively, D is TRBD2 (6 bases). V was trimmed by 6 bases and J by 1 base, leaving 12 bases between them. Per germline, CDR1 KGHSH and CDR2 LQKENI. This CDR3 comprises 15 residues. CDR3 sequence (DNA): TGTGCCAGCTCTGACGGAGGGCGGAACACCGGGGAGCTGTTTTTT. This gives the protein CASSDGGRNTGELFF.

The chain recombines TRBV7-8 with TRBJ2-1; 9 nucleotides line up with TRBD2. Germline loops: CDR1 SGHVS, CDR2 FQNEAQ. Trimming at V came to 8 bases and at J to 7 bases, leaving 12 bases not matched to a gene. The CDR3 totals 15 residues. CDR3 coding DNA: TGTGCCAGCGCCGACGGCGGGGGGGCGAGGAATGAGCAGTTCTTC. The encoded protein is CASADGGGARNEQFF.

V and J are TRBV7-9 and TRBJ2-1; D might be TRBD2 (6 bases). Germline V gene sequence: CDR1 SEHNR, CDR2 FQNEAQ (reference sequence). V dropped 5 bases and J dropped 7 bases, with 12 bases sitting between them. The CDR3 runs 13 residues. For the CDR3, the DNA is TGTGCCAGCAGCGTACCGGGACTTAATGAGCAGTTCTTC. Its translation: CASSVPGLNEQFF.

This chain uses TRBV5-1 with TRBJ2-7, with 11 bases fitting TRBD2. J was trimmed by 7 bases and V by 5 bases; bases with no gene match: 8. The CDR3 totals 14 residues. CDR1 is SGHRS, CDR2 YFSETQ, per germline. The CDR3 spells CASRILAGAGEQYF. The DNA of the CDR3 is TGCGCCAGCAGAATACTAGCGGGGGCAGGGGAGCAGTACTTC.

The chain recombines TRBV6-5 with TRBJ1-1; D call uncertain. The CDR3 is 13 residues long. The V end lost 7 bases, the J end lost 0 bases, and 9 bases lay between the germline ends. Germline loops: CDR1 MNHEY, CDR2 SVGAGI. CDR3 nucleotides: TGTGCCAGCAAACCTTCAGTGAACACTGAAGCTTTCTTT. Translated, it gives CASKPSVNTEAFF.